A selection of T cell receptor beta chains follows, all from one sample in a study of CD8 T cells in ankylosing spondylitis. TCRdb reprocessed the 5' RACE reads with MiXCR, giving one entry per CDR3 protein. The data show roughly 700,000 distinct CDR3 sequences, roughly 19% seen once. The material sequenced was blood, either unsorted or a sorted T cell fraction (not recorded which). All receptors derive from a male donor with ankylosing spondylitis. CDR3s include the opening cysteine and the closing phenylalanine or tryptophan. Each record gives: CDR3 protein, V gene, J gene.

CASSLVHPSSTDTQYF	TRBV12-3/TRBV12-4	TRBJ2-3
CASGGGENTGELFF	TRBV7-9	TRBJ2-2
CASSEVQTNTGELFF	TRBV2	TRBJ2-2
CASSYGQGIGSNQPQHF	TRBV12-3/TRBV12-4	TRBJ1-5
CASSFQVNVRREMIDTQYF	TRBV5-1	TRBJ2-3
CASSGGTATYGYTF	TRBV12-3/TRBV12-4	TRBJ1-2
CASSHPGAPPEKLFF	TRBV7-3	TRBJ1-4
CASSYALAGGSREYF	TRBV6-5	TRBJ2-3
CAISIQTNTEAFF	TRBV10-3	TRBJ1-1
CASSRQQEGDEQFF	TRBV4-1	TRBJ2-1
CSVENDRKSQYF	TRBV29-1	TRBJ2-4
CSALHGQGPDTQYF	TRBV20-1	TRBJ2-3
CASSEYPGGGYEQYF	TRBV10-2	TRBJ2-7
CASSQDWVRSNQPQHF	TRBV4-3	TRBJ1-5
CASSLGAGATGELFF	TRBV12-3/TRBV12-4	TRBJ2-2
CSVEKVTDTQYF	TRBV29-1	TRBJ2-3
CASSTTGFHTIYF	TRBV12-3/TRBV12-4	TRBJ1-3
CATSDPRQKQETQYF	TRBV24-1	TRBJ2-5
CASSPQVGRPQETQYF	TRBV11-2	TRBJ2-5
CSVRQGSYNEQFF	TRBV29-1	TRBJ2-1
CATSKEGKFSGNTIYF	TRBV15	TRBJ1-3
CASSLDSSPSTDTQYF	TRBV5-1	TRBJ2-3
CSARGWRSGERDLRLNIQYF	TRBV20-1	TRBJ2-4
CSVVKGGLITGELFF	TRBV29-1	TRBJ2-2
CSALLAGGEETQYF	TRBV29-1	TRBJ2-5
CSVEGQGNNEQFF	TRBV29-1	TRBJ2-1
CASSYSPSQDYGYTF	TRBV6-5	TRBJ1-2
CSVEESGQETQYF	TRBV29-1	TRBJ2-5
CASSQSGGRDQPQHF	TRBV7-2	TRBJ1-5
CSAPARGGSTDTQYF	TRBV20-1	TRBJ2-3
CSARPHLLLDSPLHF	TRBV20-1	TRBJ1-6
CSVTTEYEQYF	TRBV29-1	TRBJ2-7
CASSYGGEFTGELFF	TRBV2	TRBJ2-2
CASSPEGGKREQFF	TRBV13	TRBJ2-1
CASSSYRHTGELFF	TRBV19	TRBJ2-2
CASSVGAGVYNEQFF	TRBV9	TRBJ2-1
CASSSSEHYGYTF	TRBV5-1	TRBJ1-2
CASSLNSETQYF	TRBV7-9	TRBJ2-5
CASSQDSGQYNEQFF	TRBV4-3	TRBJ2-1
CSAPGTEYGYTF	TRBV20-1	TRBJ1-2
CASSSQGLAINEQFF	TRBV27	TRBJ2-1
CASSQVSRGLGTGELFF	TRBV4-3	TRBJ2-2
CASSLRDNYEQYF	TRBV4-1	TRBJ2-7
CSASGQGSTEAFF	TRBV20-1	TRBJ1-1
CASSSRGSAYEQYF	TRBV13	TRBJ2-7
CASSEGGGYTGELFF	TRBV6-1	TRBJ2-2
CASSLRSLAGVQKLGEQFF	TRBV5-1	TRBJ2-1
CASSQGRSTDTQYF	TRBV7-3	TRBJ2-3
CASSDEGTGELFF	TRBV10-2	TRBJ2-2
CSVGPSGSYNEQFF	TRBV29-1	TRBJ2-1
CATSDPVDQETQYF	TRBV24-1	TRBJ2-5
CASSYGPSPGELFF	TRBV6-5	TRBJ2-2
CASSSLALSDTQYF	TRBV6-1	TRBJ2-3
CAISGTGGIYEQYF	TRBV10-3	TRBJ2-7
CASSLQGAYEQFF	TRBV7-9	TRBJ2-1